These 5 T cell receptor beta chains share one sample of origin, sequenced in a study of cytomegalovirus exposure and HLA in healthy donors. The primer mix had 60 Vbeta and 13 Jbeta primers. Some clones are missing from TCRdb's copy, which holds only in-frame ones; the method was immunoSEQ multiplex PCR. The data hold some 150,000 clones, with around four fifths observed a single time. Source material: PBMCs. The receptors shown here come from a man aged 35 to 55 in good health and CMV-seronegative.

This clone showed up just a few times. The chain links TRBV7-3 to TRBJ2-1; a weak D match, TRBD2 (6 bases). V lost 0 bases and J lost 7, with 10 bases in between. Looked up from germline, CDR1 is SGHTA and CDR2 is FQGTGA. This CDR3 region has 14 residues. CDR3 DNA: TGTGCCAGCAGCTTAACGGGAGGTGGGAATGAGCAGTTCTTC. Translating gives CASSLTGGGNEQFF.

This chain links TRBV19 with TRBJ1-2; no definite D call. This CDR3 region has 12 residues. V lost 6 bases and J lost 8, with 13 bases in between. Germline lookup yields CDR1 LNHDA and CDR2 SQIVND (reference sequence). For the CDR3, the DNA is TGTGCCAGTAGCTCGGGAAAACGGGGCTACACCTTC. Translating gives CASSSGKRGYTF.

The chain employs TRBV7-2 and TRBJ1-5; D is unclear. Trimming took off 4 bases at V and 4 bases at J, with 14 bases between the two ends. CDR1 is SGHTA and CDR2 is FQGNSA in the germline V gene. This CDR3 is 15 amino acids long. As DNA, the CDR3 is TGTGCCAGCAGCTCCCCCGGGATCCAGAATCAGCCCCAGCATTTT. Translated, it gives CASSSPGIQNQPQHF.

CDR3 protein: CAIRGQVVPNYGYTF. CDR3 DNA: TGTGCCATCAGGGGACAGGTCGTACCTAACTATGGCTACACCTTC. The rearrangement uses TRBV10-3 and TRBJ1-2; 8 nucleotides match TRBD1. CDR1 and CDR2 from the germline V gene are ENHRY and SYGVKD. V shed 6 bases, J shed 0 bases, and the junction held 6 bases outside the gene matches. The CDR3 totals 15 residues.

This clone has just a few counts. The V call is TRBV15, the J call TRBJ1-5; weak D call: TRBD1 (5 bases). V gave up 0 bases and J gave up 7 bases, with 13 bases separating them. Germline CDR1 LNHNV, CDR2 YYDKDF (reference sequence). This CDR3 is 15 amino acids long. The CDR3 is CATSRDAREEQPQHF. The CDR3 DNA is TGTGCCACCAGCAGAGATGCCAGGGAAGAGCAGCCCCAGCATTTT.